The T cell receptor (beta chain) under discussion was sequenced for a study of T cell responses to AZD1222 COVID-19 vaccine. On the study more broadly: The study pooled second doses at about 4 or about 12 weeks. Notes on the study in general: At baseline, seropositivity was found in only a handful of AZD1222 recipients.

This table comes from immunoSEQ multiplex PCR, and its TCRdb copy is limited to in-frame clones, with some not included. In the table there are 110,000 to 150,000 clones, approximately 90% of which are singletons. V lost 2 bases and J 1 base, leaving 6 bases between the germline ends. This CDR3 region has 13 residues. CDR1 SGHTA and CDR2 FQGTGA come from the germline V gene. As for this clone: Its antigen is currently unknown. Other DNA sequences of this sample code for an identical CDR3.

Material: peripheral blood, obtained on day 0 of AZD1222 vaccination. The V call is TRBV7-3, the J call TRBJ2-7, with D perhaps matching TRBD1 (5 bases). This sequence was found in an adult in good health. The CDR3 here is CASSLDSSYEQYF. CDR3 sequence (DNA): TGTGCCAGCAGCTTAGACAGTTCCTACGAGCAGTACTTC.